The present TCR beta chain was sequenced within a study of T cells in Graves' hyperthyroidism and ophthalmopathy (dated 2019 in TCRdb). In the study overall: Peripheral blood samples were taken at the time of initial diagnosis, prior to any treatment. Whether ophthalmopathy could be predicted prospectively was tested in an independent validation cohort made up of 18 to 20 hyperthyroidism patients plus 17 patients who later progressed to ophthalmopathy. A discovery cohort of roughly 100 patients, approximately 44 with Graves' ophthalmopathy and fewer than 65 with stable Graves' hyperthyroidism, was used to find distinguishing TCR V-J signatures. In over five Graves' hyperthyroidism patients, the study also compared T-cell repertoires from thyroid tissue with T-cell repertoires from blood. The paper reports TCR Vbeta CDR3 sequencing of approximately 130 peripheral blood samples: around 45 ophthalmopathy, roughly 80 hyperthyroidism and approximately 17 progressor patients. Following sampling, methimazole starting at 30 mg daily was given to hyperthyroidism patients, and high-dose intravenous methylprednisolone was given to ophthalmopathy patients. The 100 or so discovery patients were randomly split 7:3 into training and test sets.

Amplification of TCR beta CDR3 regions was carried out from RNA transcripts. For the first round of RT-PCR on the TCR CDR3, the HTBI primer set was used together with the Qiagen OneStep RT-PCR kit. The libraries were constructed in a second round of multiplex PCR and then size-selected and purified. Paired-end sequencing of the libraries was performed with 100 bp reads on an Illumina HiSeq2000. As for the original processing: Raw data were processed with SOAPnuke, discarding reads with adapters, uncalled bases, mean Phred below 15, or no exact constant-primer or identifier match. COPE v1.2.5 was used to merge high-quality paired reads, and clonotypes were defined as unique nucleotide sequences. Clonotypes were aligned to IMGT TRBV, TRBD and TRBJ reference segments using MiTCR v1.1. The analysis included only V-J combinations with a frequency above 0.0001, which together covered approximately 99% of the repertoires. A TCS score was defined as the ratio between F50 (clonal expansion) and ExV (chaos), using BLOSUM62-based TCRdist between CDR3 peptides within each V-J. Welch's t-statistics and random forest reduced several hundred V-J features to 10 to 15, which were used in a naive Bayes classifier (R e1071). Using fastp at Q25 and MiXCR, TCRdb reprocessed the public reads and kept productive beta chains. Identical CDR3 protein sequences are pooled into one entry, listed with their most common genes and DNA. The V and J calls follow TCRdb's processing rather than the paper's. The sample table lists about 350,000 distinct CDR3 sequences, approximately 13% of them with a count of one. The biggest ten clones account for 30% to 35% of the sample.

V gives up 5 bases and J gives up 4 bases, and the segment between their germline ends measures 9 bases. The CDR3 runs 12 residues from the cysteine to the phenylalanine. The CDR3 DNA has 36 bases and is translated from base 1. Via the germline V gene (reference sequence), CDR1 is LGHDT and CDR2 YNNKEL. Ophthalmopathy patients had moderately to severely active disease, Clinical Activity Score of at least 3, NOSPECS grade of at least 4, and duration under 3 months. Patients with uncontrolled infections, other autoimmune diseases, pregnancy or lactation were excluded. Diagnoses were based on clinical symptoms, serum thyroxine and TRAb, thyroid ultrasound and orbital computed tomography. Ficoll-Paque density gradient centrifugation was used to isolate PBMCs from around 9.1 ml of fresh peripheral blood. Trizol reagent was used to extract total RNA, and RNA quality was then checked on an Agilent 2100 Bioanalyzer.

This clonotype has only a few counts. What this receptor recognizes is not known. Base qualities were left out, and no much larger clone turns up one base away. Summary of the overall study and its limitations: A 13 V-J signature model separated ophthalmopathy from stable hyperthyroidism, with roughly 88% sensitivity and about 81% specificity in cross-validation and 80%/75% in testing. No statistical method was used to set the sample size in advance, and investigators knew the group allocation. During validation, the model predicted progression to ophthalmopathy a median of approximately six months ahead of onset, with almost 71% sensitivity and around 73% specificity. Most expanded thyroid clonotypes (frequency above 0.001) were also detected in blood, a finding suggesting that blood repertoires may reflect thyroid immune responses.

The specimen sequenced was blood. The sequence links TRBV3-1 to TRBJ2-7; no D segment can be confidently identified. The sequence derives from a middle-aged woman with Graves' ophthalmopathy. The CDR3 here reads CASSTRRYEQYF. The DNA reads TGTGCCAGCAGCACCCGACGGTACGAGCAGTACTTC.